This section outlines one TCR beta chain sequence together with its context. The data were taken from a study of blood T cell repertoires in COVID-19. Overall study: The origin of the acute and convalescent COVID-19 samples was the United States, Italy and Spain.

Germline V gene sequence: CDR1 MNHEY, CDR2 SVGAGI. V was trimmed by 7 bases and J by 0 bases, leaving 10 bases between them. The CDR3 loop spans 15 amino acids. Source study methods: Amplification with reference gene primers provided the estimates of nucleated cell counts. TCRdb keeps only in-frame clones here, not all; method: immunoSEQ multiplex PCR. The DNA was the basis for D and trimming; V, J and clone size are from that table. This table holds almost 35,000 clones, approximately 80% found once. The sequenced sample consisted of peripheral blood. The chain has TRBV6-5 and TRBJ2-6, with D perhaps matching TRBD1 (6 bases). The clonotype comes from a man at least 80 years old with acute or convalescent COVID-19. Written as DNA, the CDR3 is TGTGCCAGCACCCGGACAGACTCTGGGGCCAACGTCCTGACTTTC. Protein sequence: CASTRTDSGANVLTF.